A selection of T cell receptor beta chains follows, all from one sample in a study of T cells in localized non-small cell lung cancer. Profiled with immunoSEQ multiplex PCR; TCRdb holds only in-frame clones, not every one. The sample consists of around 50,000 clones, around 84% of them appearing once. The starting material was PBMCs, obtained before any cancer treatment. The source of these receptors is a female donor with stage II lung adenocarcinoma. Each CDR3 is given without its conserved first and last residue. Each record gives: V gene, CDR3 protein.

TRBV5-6 ASSSTNNEQF
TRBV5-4 ASSRGGVNEQF
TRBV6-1 ASSEFLGQMNTEAF
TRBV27 ASSPLDRFYGYT
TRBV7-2 ASSLGIAGYEQY
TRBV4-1 ASSQGNRDGYT
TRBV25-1 ASRGYTEAF
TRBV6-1 ASSDGASPLH
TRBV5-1 ASGTGTANEKLF
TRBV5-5 ASGETLAQANYGYT
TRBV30 AWRAGGPRSPLH
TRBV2 ASSARTYTQY
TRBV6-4 ASSFGPNSPLH
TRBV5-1 ASSPERWGEAF
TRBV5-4 ASSFVGAGELF
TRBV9 ASSALPGQGHT
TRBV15 ATSRDSSLGQPQH
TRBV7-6 ASSLAAGLGNEQF
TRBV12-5 ASGPPDSSNYGYT
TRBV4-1 ASSQGRAGGNQPQH
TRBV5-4 ASSLAGTGITKNIQY
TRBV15 ATSRDPGQPQH
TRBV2 ASSDPGRGAQF